A selection of T cell receptor beta chains follows, all from one sample in a study of blood T cells in healthy people across ages. TCRdb reprocessed the 5' RACE reads via MiXCR and lists one record per CDR3 protein. The sample records around 1,800,000 distinct CDR3 sequences, roughly 43% being singletons. Source material: blood. The receptors come from a human donor in good health. CDR3s include the opening cysteine and the closing phenylalanine or tryptophan. The D gene is left open where the match is weak. Clone size appears in some rows only: once, few, many, or a class for an expanded clone.

V gene: TRBV20-1
clone size: NA
D gene: TRBD1
J gene: TRBJ1-2
CDR3 protein: CSAASGRDRRLNGYTF
CDR3 DNA: TGCAGTGCCGCCTCAGGACGGGACAGGAGATTAAATGGCTACACCTTC

V gene: TRBV4-2
clone size: NA
D gene: TRBD2
J gene: TRBJ2-5
CDR3 protein: CASSQVLAGGQETQYF
CDR3 DNA: TGTGCCAGCAGCCAAGTTTTAGCGGGGGGCCAAGAGACCCAGTACTTC

V gene: TRBV9
clone size: few
D gene: NA
J gene: TRBJ2-7
CDR3 protein: CASSVGPLPPYEQYF
CDR3 DNA: TGTGCCAGCAGCGTAGGGCCCCTTCCTCCCTACGAGCAGTACTTC

V gene: TRBV4-3
clone size: few
D gene: TRBD1
J gene: TRBJ2-3
CDR3 protein: CASSQTPGQGADTQYF
CDR3 DNA: TGCGCCAGCAGCCAAACACCGGGACAGGGCGCAGATACGCAGTATTTT

V gene: TRBV29-1
clone size: few
D gene: NA
J gene: TRBJ1-4
CDR3 protein: CSANLGGPNEKLFF
CDR3 DNA: TGCAGCGCCAACCTTGGCGGCCCTAATGAAAAACTGTTTTTT

V gene: TRBV6-5
clone size: NA
D gene: NA
J gene: TRBJ1-1
CDR3 protein: CASSYSSWPGNTEAFF
CDR3 DNA: TGTGCCAGCAGTTACTCGTCGTGGCCTGGGAACACTGAAGCTTTCTTT

V gene: TRBV7-3
clone size: NA
D gene: NA
J gene: TRBJ2-1
CDR3 protein: CASSPAKVFYNEQFF
CDR3 DNA: TGTGCCAGCAGCCCTGCAAAGGTATTTTACAATGAGCAGTTCTTC

V gene: TRBV30
clone size: NA
D gene: TRBD1
J gene: TRBJ1-5
CDR3 protein: CACATGDLYQPQHF
CDR3 DNA: TGTGCCTGCGCTACAGGGGATCTGTATCAGCCCCAGCATTTT

V gene: TRBV5-5
clone size: NA
D gene: NA
J gene: TRBJ2-5
CDR3 protein: CASSYSVLREQYF
CDR3 DNA: TGCGCCAGCAGCTATTCGGTTCTGAGGGAGCAGTACTTC

V gene: TRBV7-2
clone size: NA
D gene: NA
J gene: TRBJ1-2
CDR3 protein: CASSLVVARPLYGYTF
CDR3 DNA: TGTGCCAGCAGCTTAGTGGTGGCCAGACCCCTATATGGCTACACCTTC

V gene: TRBV5-5
clone size: few
D gene: NA
J gene: TRBJ2-1
CDR3 protein: CASSSVGDEQFF
CDR3 DNA: TGTGCCAGCAGCTCGGTAGGGGATGAGCAGTTCTTC

V gene: TRBV5-1
clone size: NA
D gene: NA
J gene: TRBJ1-1
CDR3 protein: CASSLDGMDTEAFF
CDR3 DNA: TGCGCCAGCAGCTTAGACGGAATGGACACTGAAGCTTTCTTT

V gene: TRBV18
clone size: few
D gene: TRBD1
J gene: TRBJ2-1
CDR3 protein: CASSGDSKPYNEQFF
CDR3 DNA: TGTGCCAGCTCAGGGGACAGTAAACCCTACAATGAGCAGTTCTTC

V gene: TRBV28
clone size: NA
D gene: TRBD2
J gene: TRBJ2-7
CDR3 protein: CASSFAASGAWEQYF
CDR3 DNA: TGTGCCAGCAGTTTTGCGGCTAGCGGGGCGTGGGAGCAGTACTTC

V gene: TRBV14
clone size: once
D gene: NA
J gene: TRBJ1-2
CDR3 protein: CASSQQTSGVGYTF
CDR3 DNA: TGTGCCAGCAGCCAACAAACGTCGGGGGTTGGCTACACCTTC

V gene: TRBV7-2
clone size: few
D gene: NA
J gene: TRBJ1-2
CDR3 protein: CASSTYGDYGYTF
CDR3 DNA: TGTGCCAGCAGCACCTATGGGGATTATGGCTACACCTTC

V gene: TRBV5-6
clone size: few
D gene: NA
J gene: TRBJ2-7
CDR3 protein: CASSLRFVEQYF
CDR3 DNA: TGTGCCAGCAGCTTAAGGTTCGTAGAGCAGTACTTC

V gene: TRBV7-3
clone size: NA
D gene: NA
J gene: TRBJ2-5
CDR3 protein: CAKGETQYF
CDR3 DNA: TGTGCCAAAGGGGAGACCCAGTACTTC

V gene: TRBV7-2
clone size: few
D gene: TRBD1
J gene: TRBJ1-2
CDR3 protein: CASSLNGGQGSNYGYTF
CDR3 DNA: TGTGCCAGCAGCTTAAACGGGGGACAGGGCTCTAACTATGGCTACACCTTC

V gene: TRBV4-2
clone size: NA
D gene: TRBD2
J gene: TRBJ2-3
CDR3 protein: CASSVISGGIVDTQYF
CDR3 DNA: TGTGCCAGCAGCGTAATTAGCGGGGGGATTGTAGATACGCAGTATTTT

V gene: TRBV10-3
clone size: NA
D gene: TRBD1
J gene: TRBJ2-7
CDR3 protein: CAIRGQGAYEQYF
CDR3 DNA: TGTGCCATCAGGGGACAGGGAGCCTACGAGCAGTACTTC

V gene: TRBV7-2
clone size: NA
D gene: NA
J gene: TRBJ1-1
CDR3 protein: CASSFLVAEAFF
CDR3 DNA: TGTGCCAGCAGCTTCTTGGTAGCTGAAGCTTTCTTT

V gene: TRBV7-9
clone size: NA
D gene: NA
J gene: TRBJ2-1
CDR3 protein: CAGSLDLSFAGWDNEQFF
CDR3 DNA: TGTGCCGGCAGCTTAGATCTGTCGTTTGCAGGGTGGGACAACGAGCAGTTCTTC

V gene: TRBV20-1
clone size: NA
D gene: TRBD1
J gene: TRBJ1-2
CDR3 protein: CSLKGSGGRYGYTF
CDR3 DNA: TGCAGTCTCAAAGGGTCAGGGGGCCGCTATGGCTACACCTTC

V gene: TRBV18
clone size: few
D gene: NA
J gene: TRBJ2-7
CDR3 protein: CASSPLKGRWSSYEQYF
CDR3 DNA: TGTGCCAGCTCACCACTTAAGGGCCGGTGGAGTTCCTACGAGCAGTACTTC

V gene: TRBV7-2
clone size: few
D gene: TRBD2
J gene: TRBJ2-3
CDR3 protein: CASSRPSLAGGQGDTQYF
CDR3 DNA: TGTGCCAGCAGCCGGCCCTCACTAGCGGGGGGGCAGGGAGATACGCAGTATTTT

V gene: TRBV7-9
clone size: NA
D gene: NA
J gene: TRBJ1-1
CDR3 protein: CASSLAIGDTEAFF
CDR3 DNA: TGTGCCAGCAGCTTAGCGATTGGGGACACTGAAGCTTTCTTT

V gene: TRBV9
clone size: NA
D gene: TRBD2
J gene: TRBJ2-7
CDR3 protein: CASSGGTTSYEQYF
CDR3 DNA: TGTGCCAGCAGCGGAGGGACTACGTCCTACGAGCAGTACTTC

V gene: TRBV20-1
clone size: NA
D gene: TRBD1
J gene: TRBJ1-5
CDR3 protein: CSARGWRVGTGDFDSNQPQHF
CDR3 DNA: TGCAGTGCTAGAGGGTGGCGCGTCGGGACAGGCGATTTTGATAGCAATCAGCCCCAGCATTTT

V gene: TRBV20-1
clone size: NA
D gene: TRBD2
J gene: TRBJ2-1
CDR3 protein: CSALAGAGRGSYNEQFF
CDR3 DNA: TGCAGTGCTCTAGCGGGGGCAGGCCGAGGGTCCTACAATGAGCAGTTCTTC

V gene: TRBV10-3
clone size: NA
D gene: NA
J gene: TRBJ2-2
CDR3 protein: CANNGGTGELFF
CDR3 DNA: TGTGCCAACAACGGGGGCACCGGGGAGCTGTTTTTT

V gene: TRBV15
clone size: few
D gene: NA
J gene: TRBJ1-1
CDR3 protein: CATSINKAKNTEAFF
CDR3 DNA: TGTGCCACCAGCATAAACAAGGCAAAGAACACTGAAGCTTTCTTT

V gene: TRBV12-3/TRBV12-4
clone size: many
D gene: TRBD1
J gene: TRBJ1-2
CDR3 protein: CASSLTGVGYTF
CDR3 DNA: TGTGCCAGCAGTTTGACAGGGGTCGGCTACACCTTC

V gene: TRBV5-1
clone size: NA
D gene: NA
J gene: TRBJ2-3
CDR3 protein: CASYAGRQTDTQYF
CDR3 DNA: TGCGCCAGCTACGCGGGCAGGCAGACAGATACGCAGTATTTT

V gene: TRBV4-1
clone size: NA
D gene: NA
J gene: TRBJ2-2
CDR3 protein: CASSHAQGSGELFF
CDR3 DNA: TGCGCCAGCAGCCACGCACAGGGTTCCGGGGAGCTGTTTTTT

V gene: TRBV20-1
clone size: NA
D gene: TRBD1
J gene: TRBJ1-2
CDR3 protein: CSARSTDRAYGYTF
CDR3 DNA: TGCAGTGCTAGATCCACAGACAGGGCATATGGCTACACCTTC

V gene: TRBV27
clone size: once
D gene: NA
J gene: TRBJ1-6
CDR3 protein: CASRERDVYNSPLHF
CDR3 DNA: TGTGCCAGCAGAGAAAGGGATGTCTATAATTCACCCCTCCACTTT

V gene: TRBV27
clone size: few
D gene: NA
J gene: TRBJ1-1
CDR3 protein: CASSLSWQRLEAFF
CDR3 DNA: TGTGCCAGCAGTTTATCTTGGCAGAGACTTGAAGCTTTCTTT

V gene: TRBV4-1
clone size: few
D gene: TRBD1
J gene: TRBJ1-6
CDR3 protein: CASSHPGQGNNSPLHF
CDR3 DNA: TGCGCCAGCAGCCATCCTGGACAGGGGAATAATTCACCCCTCCACTTT

V gene: TRBV12-3/TRBV12-4
clone size: NA
D gene: NA
J gene: TRBJ2-1
CDR3 protein: CASSGVENEQFF
CDR3 DNA: TGTGCCAGCAGTGGGGTCGAGAATGAGCAGTTCTTC

V gene: TRBV4-3
clone size: NA
D gene: NA
J gene: TRBJ2-3
CDR3 protein: CASSQEVRIDTQYF
CDR3 DNA: TGCGCCAGCAGCCAAGAAGTGAGGATAGATACGCAGTATTTT

V gene: TRBV7-6
clone size: NA
D gene: NA
J gene: TRBJ2-5
CDR3 protein: CASSSEQGPLPRQETQYF
CDR3 DNA: TGTGCCAGCAGCTCCGAACAGGGCCCCCTACCTAGGCAAGAGACCCAGTACTTC

V gene: TRBV7-2
clone size: NA
D gene: TRBD2
J gene: TRBJ2-5
CDR3 protein: CASSPGGAAKETQYF
CDR3 DNA: TGTGCCAGCAGCCCCGGGGGGGCCGCAAAAGAGACCCAGTACTTC

V gene: TRBV12-3/TRBV12-4
clone size: NA
D gene: NA
J gene: TRBJ2-1
CDR3 protein: CASTKRVETSYNEKFF
CDR3 DNA: TGTGCCAGCACTAAAAGGGTAGAGACCTCCTACAATGAGAAGTTCTTC

V gene: TRBV7-2
clone size: NA
D gene: NA
J gene: TRBJ1-5
CDR3 protein: CASSLRDSGQPQHF
CDR3 DNA: TGTGCCAGCAGCTTACGCGACAGTGGTCAGCCCCAGCATTTT

V gene: TRBV7-2
clone size: few
D gene: NA
J gene: TRBJ1-1
CDR3 protein: CASSLWQGPSTEAFF
CDR3 DNA: TGTGCCAGCAGCTTATGGCAGGGACCGTCCACTGAAGCTTTCTTT

V gene: TRBV24-1
clone size: few
D gene: NA
J gene: TRBJ2-7
CDR3 protein: CATSEPTGEQYF
CDR3 DNA: TGTGCCACCAGTGAGCCCACAGGGGAGCAGTACTTC

V gene: TRBV29-1
clone size: NA
D gene: NA
J gene: TRBJ2-1
CDR3 protein: CSVDPTWGNEQFF
CDR3 DNA: TGCAGCGTTGACCCGACATGGGGCAATGAGCAGTTCTTC

V gene: TRBV6-2/TRBV6-3
clone size: NA
D gene: TRBD2
J gene: TRBJ2-1
CDR3 protein: CASSYWQRGAYNEQFF
CDR3 DNA: TGTGCCAGCAGCTACTGGCAGCGGGGGGCATACAATGAGCAGTTCTTC

V gene: TRBV5-1
clone size: few
D gene: NA
J gene: TRBJ2-7
CDR3 protein: CASSLTADSPYEQYF
CDR3 DNA: TGCGCCAGCAGCTTGACAGCGGACAGTCCCTACGAGCAGTACTTC

V gene: TRBV28
clone size: NA
D gene: TRBD1
J gene: TRBJ1-2
CDR3 protein: CASRGQGLGYTF
CDR3 DNA: TGTGCCAGCAGGGGACAGGGGTTGGGCTACACCTTC

V gene: TRBV15
clone size: few
D gene: TRBD2
J gene: TRBJ2-5
CDR3 protein: CATTRLAGGQETQYF
CDR3 DNA: TGTGCCACCACTAGGCTAGCGGGGGGGCAAGAGACCCAGTACTTC

V gene: TRBV20-1
clone size: few
D gene: TRBD2
J gene: TRBJ2-5
CDR3 protein: CSARPPFSGGLQETQYF
CDR3 DNA: TGCAGTGCTAGGCCCCCCTTTAGCGGGGGGCTCCAAGAGACCCAGTACTTC

V gene: TRBV29-1
clone size: NA
D gene: NA
J gene: TRBJ2-7
CDR3 protein: CSVALKLANYEQYF
CDR3 DNA: TGCAGCGTTGCCCTCAAACTGGCCAACTACGAGCAGTACTTC

V gene: TRBV5-1
clone size: NA
D gene: TRBD1
J gene: TRBJ2-7
CDR3 protein: CASSSSTGSAYEQYF
CDR3 DNA: TGCGCCAGCAGCTCATCGACAGGGTCGGCCTACGAGCAGTACTTC

V gene: TRBV7-3
clone size: NA
D gene: TRBD2
J gene: TRBJ2-1
CDR3 protein: CASSPSGGAGKTQFF
CDR3 DNA: TGTGCCAGCAGCCCAAGCGGGGGGGCCGGAAAGACCCAGTTCTTC

V gene: TRBV7-9
clone size: NA
D gene: TRBD1
J gene: TRBJ1-2
CDR3 protein: CASSASGQGYGYTF
CDR3 DNA: TGTGCCAGCAGCGCCTCGGGACAGGGCTATGGCTACACCTTC

V gene: TRBV14
clone size: few
D gene: TRBD1
J gene: TRBJ1-2
CDR3 protein: CASSQAGGSLYGYTF
CDR3 DNA: TGTGCCAGCAGCCAAGCAGGGGGCTCCCTCTATGGCTACACCTTC